Listed here are 20 T cell receptor beta chains from one sample, sequenced in a study of T-cell reconstitution after alpha-beta-depleted transplantation in children. Unique molecular identifiers were used in preparing the TCRbeta library. MiXCR, run by TCRdb on the PCR reads, gives a single entry per CDR3 protein. The data contain 200,000 to 300,000 distinct CDR3 sequences, roughly a quarter of them seen just once; the ten biggest clones take up more than 4.5%. The sequencing used PBMCs, mostly from graft donor cells, collected 360 days after TCRalphabeta/CD19-depleted stem cell transplant. The receptors were sampled from a female patient aged 2 to 10 who had a stem cell transplant for congenital amegakaryocytic thrombocytopenia, so the T cells may come from the graft donor.

This clonotype appeared a few times. V usage is TRBV4-3 and J usage is TRBJ2-3; 9 nucleotides match TRBD2. The V gene end was trimmed by 5 bases and the J gene end by 4 bases; junction bases not matched to a gene: 10. CDR1 LGHNA and CDR2 YSLEER come from the germline V gene. The CDR3 totals 16 residues. CDR3: CASSVGTSIRPDTQYF. CDR3 nucleotides: TGCGCCAGCAGCGTCGGGACTAGCATTCGCCCAGATACGCAGTATTTT.

The chain has TRBV21-1 and TRBJ2-5. TRBV21-1 is a recognized pseudogene. This CDR3 has 12 residues. DNA for the CDR3: TGTGCCAGCAGCAAAGGTGGGGAGACCCAGTACTTC. Translating gives CASSKGGETQYF.

This clonotype was observed a few times. V and J are TRBV7-9 and TRBJ2-1, with D unclear. Germline V lookup: CDR1 SEHNR, CDR2 FQNEAQ (reference sequence). V lost 2 bases, J lost 0 bases, and 14 bases lay in between. The CDR3 runs to 17 residues. CDR3 loop: CASSLSQKSSSYNEQFF. The CDR3 coding sequence is TGTGCCAGCAGCTTAAGCCAGAAATCTAGCTCCTACAATGAGCAGTTCTTC. Supplemented by reference TRBV7-9 and TRBJ2-1, the full variable domain reads DTGVSQNPRHKITKRGQNVTFRCDPISEHNRLYWYRQTLGQGPEFLTYFQNEAQLEKSRLLSDRFSAERPKGSFSTLEIQRTEQGDSAMYLCASSLSQKSSSYNEQFFGPGTRLTVL.

CDR3 in amino acids: CASSWAGASTDTQYF. The CDR3 DNA reads as TGTGCCAGCAGCTGGGCAGGGGCCAGCACAGATACGCAGTATTTT. The rearrangement links TRBV3-1 to TRBJ2-3, with a weak D call TRBD1 (6 bases). Germline CDR1 and CDR2: LGHDT and YNNKEL (reference sequence). Trimming left V 5 bases short and J 0 bases short, with 12 bases between. CDR3 size: 15 residues.

The chain carries TRBV20-1 and TRBJ1-2, with D unresolved. Between the trimmed V and J ends, which lost 6 bases and 2 bases, there was a span of 13 bases. The germline V gene has CDR1 DFQATT and CDR2 SNEGSKA (reference sequence). CDR3 length: 13 amino acids. The CDR3: CSALPVQNYGYTF. The CDR3 nucleotides are TGCAGTGCCCTACCGGTACAGAACTATGGCTACACCTTC.

This chain links TRBV27 with TRBJ2-1, with TRBD1 matching over 8 bases. The CDR3 spans 15 residues. V shed 5 bases and J 8 bases; nucleotides not matched to a gene: 11. Germline values: CDR1 MNHEY, CDR2 SMNVEV (reference sequence). As DNA, the CDR3 is TGTGCCAGCAGTCCTAGGGGACAGGCCGGGCATGAGCAGTTCTTC. As protein: CASSPRGQAGHEQFF.

The J gene is TRBJ2-7, the V gene TRBV24-1, with D possibly being TRBD1 (6 bases). Germline V gene lookup returns CDR1 KGHDR and CDR2 SFDVKD. Trimming stripped 4 bases from V and 6 bases from J, with 12 bases between. The CDR3 has 13 amino acids. The CDR3 region has the DNA TGTGCCACCAGTGACCCTACAGGGTTCGAGCAGTACTTC. Its protein is CATSDPTGFEQYF.

This clonotype was recorded a few times. The J gene is TRBJ2-7, the V gene TRBV5-5, with TRBD1 identical over 8 bases. Germline V gene data show CDR1 as SGHKS and CDR2 as YYEKEE (reference sequence). V lost 3 bases, J lost 7 bases, and 15 bases stayed unmatched. The CDR3 runs to 16 residues. The CDR3, as DNA: TGTGCCAGCAGCTGGGGGTCGGGACAGGTAGGATTTGAGCAGTACTTC. It specifies CASSWGSGQVGFEQYF.

The chain combines TRBV12-3 or TRBV12-4 with TRBJ1-4; D call uncertain. The CDR3 runs to 14 residues. Trimming removed 7 bases at V and 2 bases at J, with 11 bases between. The CDR3 protein is CASTRGSTNEKLFF. The CDR3 DNA is TGTGCCAGCACCCGAGGGTCGACTAATGAAAAACTGTTTTTT.

This clonotype was detected a few times. The chain joins TRBV2 to TRBJ2-3; the D is unclear. This CDR3 contains 15 residues. In germline, CDR1 is SNHLY, CDR2 FYNNEI. V was shortened by 2 bases and J by 2 bases, with 11 bases between the two germline ends. The CDR3 DNA sequence: TGTGCCAGCAGTGAATTCGGGCCTATCACAGATACGCAGTATTTT. Amino acids: CASSEFGPITDTQYF. Complete variable domain (other parts from reference TRBV2 and TRBJ2-3): EPEVTQTPSHQVTQMGQEVILRCVPISNHLYFYWYRQILGQKVEFLVSFYNNEISEKSEIFDDQFSVERPDGSNFTLKIRSTKLEDSAMYFCASSEFGPITDTQYFGPGTRLTVL.

This chain connects TRBV4-3 to TRBJ2-1, with unresolved D. Per the germline V gene, CDR1 is LGHNA and CDR2 is YSLEER. The CDR3 contains 13 residues. The germline V and J ends were trimmed by 0 bases and 10 bases, with 10 bases remaining between them. The CDR3 nucleotides are TGCGCCAGCAGCCAAGATGGTCCTCTGGAGCAGTTCTTC. Its translation: CASSQDGPLEQFF.

This clonotype occurred a few times. The V and J genes are TRBV20-1 and TRBJ2-7, with D perhaps TRBD1 (5 bases). The CDR3 runs 16 residues. Trimming removed 2 bases from V and 0 bases from J, with 17 bases in between. Germline loops: CDR1 DFQATT, CDR2 SNEGSKA (reference sequence). CDR3 sequence (DNA): TGCAGTGCTAGACCAGGGCTAAGGAAGAGCTCCTACGAGCAGTACTTC. It is translated as CSARPGLRKSSYEQYF.

This clonotype was seen more than once but under ten times. The V call is TRBV28, the J call TRBJ2-1; D is perhaps TRBD1 (5 bases). The CDR3 sequence is 15 residues long. V lost 6 bases and J 3 bases, leaving 15 bases between the germline ends. CDR1 is MDHEN and CDR2 is SYDVKM in the germline V gene. DNA for the CDR3: TGTGCCAGCAGCAAGACATCGACAGTCTACAATGAGCAGTTCTTC. Translating gives CASSKTSTVYNEQFF.

CDR3 nucleotides: TGTGCCAGCAGATCTACCGGGACAGGGAACACCGGGGAGCTGTTTTTT. The encoded protein is CASRSTGTGNTGELFF. The chain couples TRBV5-4 to TRBJ2-2; 8 positions match TRBD1. The V gene end was trimmed by 5 bases and the J gene end by 1 base; junction bases not matched to a gene: 7. Germline V gene lookup returns CDR1 SGHNT and CDR2 YYREEE (reference sequence). The CDR3 consists of 16 residues.

This chain uses TRBV11-2 with TRBJ2-4; TRBD1 matches at 9 bases. V lost 2 bases, J lost 0 bases, and 8 bases stayed unmatched. The CDR3 covers 18 residues. Germline V CDR1 and CDR2: SGHAT, FQNNGV. In DNA form, the CDR3 reads TGTGCCAGCAGCTTAAACCGACAGGGGGTTGGAGCCAAAAACATTCAGTACTTC. Translation: CASSLNRQGVGAKNIQYF.

V and J are TRBV12-3 or TRBV12-4 and TRBJ2-2, with D unresolved. The CDR3 sequence is 13 residues long. V lost 6 bases to trimming and J lost 6 bases, with 11 bases between them. The CDR3 nucleotides read TGTGCCAGCAGCTCCCTTATGTCCGGGGAGCTGTTTTTT. Translation gives CASSSLMSGELFF.

This clonotype turned up a few times. The V gene is TRBV25-1, the J gene TRBJ2-3; perhaps TRBD2 as D (6 bases). The CDR3 is 15 amino acids. Germline-derived CDR1 and CDR2 are MGHDK and SYGVNS. V was trimmed by 5 bases and J by 0 bases, leaving 12 bases between them. CDR3 in amino acids: CASSTLAASTDTQYF. The CDR3, as DNA: TGTGCCAGCAGTACTTTAGCGGCAAGCACAGATACGCAGTATTTT. The variable domain in full, completed from reference TRBV25-1 and TRBJ2-3, reads EADIYQTPRYLVIGTGKKITLECSQTMGHDKMYWYQQDPGMELHLIHYSYGVNSTEKGDLSSESTVSRIRTEHFPLTLESARPSHTSQYLCASSTLAASTDTQYFGPGTRLTVL.

This clonotype was observed a handful of times. J is TRBJ2-1 and V is TRBV20-1, with D unclear. Per germline, CDR1 DFQATT and CDR2 SNEGSKA (reference sequence). Trimming took off 7 bases at V and 11 bases at J, with 15 bases between the two ends. This CDR3 has 11 residues. The CDR3 loop reads CSVGFKGKQFF. The CDR3 DNA follows: TGCAGTGTCGGCTTCAAAGGGAAGCAGTTCTTC.

This clonotype was detected a few times. This rearrangement joins TRBV4-1 to TRBJ2-3; D possibly corresponds to TRBD2 (5 bases). CDR3 length: 17 residues. V gave up 0 bases and J gave up 4 bases, with 17 bases separating them. Germline V gene data show CDR1 as MGHRA and CDR2 as YSYEKL. The CDR3 DNA reads as TGCGCCAGCAGCCAAGAGGGTTCGGTGCGGCGGGCAGATACGCAGTATTTT. Protein product: CASSQEGSVRRADTQYF.

This clonotype showed up just a few times. The genes are TRBV21-1 and TRBJ2-3. TRBV21-1 has pseudogene status. The length of the CDR3 is 14 residues. CDR3 coding DNA: TGTGCCAGCAGTCCGAAAGGGATGCCAGATACGCAGTATTTT. The encoded protein is CASSPKGMPDTQYF.